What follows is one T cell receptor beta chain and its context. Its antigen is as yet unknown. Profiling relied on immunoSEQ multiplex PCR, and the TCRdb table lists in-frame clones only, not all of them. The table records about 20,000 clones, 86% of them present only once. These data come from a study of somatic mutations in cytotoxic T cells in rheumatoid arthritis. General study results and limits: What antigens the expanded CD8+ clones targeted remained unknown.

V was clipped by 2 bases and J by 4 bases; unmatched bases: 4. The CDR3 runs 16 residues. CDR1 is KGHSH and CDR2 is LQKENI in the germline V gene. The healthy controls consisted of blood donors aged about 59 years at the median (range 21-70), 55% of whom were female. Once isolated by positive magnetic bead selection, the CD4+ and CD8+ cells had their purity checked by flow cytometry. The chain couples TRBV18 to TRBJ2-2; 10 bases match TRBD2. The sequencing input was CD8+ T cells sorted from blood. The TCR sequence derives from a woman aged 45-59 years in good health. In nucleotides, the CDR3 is TGTGCCAGCTCACCATGGGCTAGCGGGGGCACCGGGGAGCTGTTTTTT. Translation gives CASSPWASGGTGELFF.